These 14 T cell receptor beta chains originate from one sample sequenced in a study of regulatory T cells in long-lasting Graves disease. Indicated time point: persistent/refractory GD, antithyroid drugs over 5 years with positive TRAb. Scientists built the TCR library using RNA that was extracted from PBMCs. For TCR beta, libraries came from iRepertoire HTBI primers and Arm-PCR of CDR3 regions. Each CDR3 protein gets one entry after TCRdb re-called the multiplex PCR reads with MiXCR. Seen here are hundreds of thousands of distinct CDR3 sequences, 30% observed once, and the top ten hold about two fifths. The material was peripheral blood mononuclear cells (PBMCs), obtained when the disease was refractory, from a patient treated with antithyroid drugs. These TCRs come from a female donor with Graves disease.

This sequence joins TRBV5-6 and TRBJ1-1, with unresolved D. V lost 1 base and J lost 0, with 13 bases in between. Per the germline V gene, CDR1 is SGHDT and CDR2 is YYEEEE. This CDR3 comprises 16 residues. CDR3 coding DNA: TGTGCCAGCAGCTTGCCGAAAAAACAGCTGAACACTGAAGCTTTCTTT. Protein sequence: CASSLPKKQLNTEAFF.

This chain links TRBV11-2 with TRBJ2-7, with 8 bases aligning to TRBD1. The CDR3 loop spans 14 amino acids. The V gene's germline CDR1 is SGHAT and CDR2 FQNNGV. V gave up 2 bases and J gave up 2 bases; unmatched junction bases: 2. The CDR3 region is CASSLQGAPYEQYF. The CDR3 DNA follows: TGTGCCAGCAGCTTACAGGGGGCACCCTACGAGCAGTACTTC.

CDR3 coding DNA: TGTGCCAGCAGTTTGGCTAGCGGGAGGGACAATGAGCAGTTCTTC. It yields the protein CASSLASGRDNEQFF. This rearrangement joins TRBV28 to TRBJ2-1; 12 bases are shared with TRBD2. CDR1 and CDR2 from the germline V gene are MDHEN and SYDVKM. J gave up 5 bases and V 3 bases, and 2 bases lay outside the gene matches. The CDR3 is made up of 15 amino acids.

Details on this clonotype: Compared with germline, one end of the junction differs, possibly owing to a read error. The CDR3 nucleotides are TGTGCCAGCAGCTTAGTAGGGATCTCCCACGAGCAGTACTTC. Amino acid sequence: CASSLVGISHEQYF. V usage is TRBV7-2 and J usage is TRBJ2-5; D gene ambiguous. The J call may be faulty, since TRBJ2-7 better matches the DNA end. The germline gives CDR1 SGHTA, CDR2 FQGNSA. The CDR3 spans 14 residues.

The CDR3 sequence is CASSSGTLRYAYNEQFF. The CDR3 nucleotides are TGTGCCAGCAGCTCCGGGACTCTCCGATACGCATACAATGAGCAGTTCTTC. The chain couples TRBV11-2 to TRBJ2-1, with D possibly matching TRBD2 (6 bases). The CDR3 contains 17 residues. V lost 4 bases and J 4 bases, leaving 20 bases between the germline ends. The germline CDR1 and CDR2 sequences are SGHAT and FQNNGV.

The rearrangement joins TRBV20-1 to TRBJ2-2; 7 nucleotides agree with TRBD1. The CDR3 runs to 14 residues. V dropped 6 bases and J dropped 4; count of bases not matched to a gene: 8. Germline-derived CDR1 and CDR2 are DFQATT and SNEGSKA (reference sequence). CDR3: CSARPDRVTGELFF. CDR3 sequence (DNA): TGCAGTGCCAGACCTGACAGGGTCACCGGGGAGCTGTTTTTT.

V is TRBV2 and J is TRBJ2-1, with TRBD2 matching over 11 bases. The germline CDR1 and CDR2 sequences are SNHLY and FYNNEI. This CDR3 contains 16 residues. Trimming removed 4 bases from V and 8 bases from J; junction bases left unmatched: 10. The CDR3 loop reads CASSGLLAGESDEQFF. The CDR3 DNA reads TGTGCCAGCAGTGGATTACTAGCGGGAGAGTCCGATGAGCAGTTCTTC.

This clonotype was observed many times. The DNA of the CDR3 is TGTGCCAGCAGAACTGCTAATGAAAAACTGTTTTTT. It specifies CASRTANEKLFF. The chain is built from TRBV28 and TRBJ1-4; D ambiguous. The germline CDR1 and CDR2 sequences are MDHEN and SYDVKM. The germline V and J ends were trimmed by 6 bases and 3 bases, with 5 bases remaining between them. This CDR3 has 12 residues.

This clonotype was recorded only once. The chain employs TRBV6-1 and TRBJ2-5; D is uncertain. Trimming removed 3 bases from V and 4 bases from J, with 6 bases in between. The CDR3 extends over 12 amino acids. CDR1 MNHNS and CDR2 SASEGT come from the germline V gene. The CDR3 is CASSDKAETQYF. The CDR3 coding sequence is TGTGCCAGCAGTGACAAGGCAGAGACCCAGTACTTC.

This clonotype has only a few counts. The rearrangement links TRBV2 to TRBJ1-1, with D perhaps TRBD1 (5 bases). V lost 7 bases and J lost 8, with 20 bases in between. In germline, CDR1 is SNHLY, CDR2 FYNNEI. The CDR3 covers 14 residues. The chain's CDR3 is CASKTGLPGLEAFF. The CDR3 nucleotides are TGTGCCAGCAAGACGGGACTCCCGGGCTTGGAAGCTTTCTTT.

The chain's CDR3 is CASRETGGAGYTF. The CDR3 DNA reads TGTGCCAGCAGAGAGACAGGGGGCGCGGGCTACACCTTC. The rearrangement links TRBV6-1 to TRBJ1-2, with TRBD1 matching 10 bases. Looked up from germline, CDR1 is MNHNS and CDR2 is SASEGT. The V and J ends lost 6 bases and 8 bases, in that order; junction bases with no gene match: 6. CDR3 size: 13 residues.

In its sample, this clonotype was seen a few times. V gene TRBV19 combines with J gene TRBJ2-5; possible D gene TRBD2, 7 bases. Trimming removed 3 bases at V and 5 bases at J, with 13 bases between. Germline V CDR1 and CDR2: LNHDA, SQIVND (reference sequence). The CDR3 contains 14 residues. The CDR3 DNA sequence: TGTGCCAGTAGTATGGGGGGGCAGAGCGAGACCCAGTACTTC. It specifies CASSMGGQSETQYF.

The CDR3 reads CASSPPPRGETYEQYF. The CDR3 DNA sequence: TGCGCCAGCAGCCCCCCCCCTAGGGGGGAGACCTACGAGCAGTACTTC. V gene TRBV5-1 combines with J gene TRBJ2-7; D possibly uses TRBD1 or TRBD2 (6 bases each). The CDR3 has 16 amino acids. Trimming pared 4 bases from V and 2 bases from J, leaving 19 bases between. Germline lookup yields CDR1 SGHRS and CDR2 YFSETQ.

The table lists this clonotype with a few counts. The genes are TRBV6-9 and TRBJ1-5; maybe TRBD1 (5 bases). Trimming pared 3 bases from V and 3 bases from J, leaving 18 bases between. The CDR3 is 17 amino acids. Germline CDR1 and CDR2: MNHGY and SVAAGI. CDR3 amino acids: CASSYTQGRRTNQPQHF. CDR3 nucleotides: TGTGCCAGCAGTTACACGCAGGGAAGGAGGACCAATCAGCCCCAGCATTTT.